The 3 T cell receptor beta chains below were found in one sample sequenced in a study of STAT3 mutations in large granular lymphocyte leukemia. Points from the study as a whole: Every T-cell large granular lymphocyte leukemia patient had at least one immunodominant TCR beta clonotype.

No antigens are known for them. The repertoire was sequenced with immunoSEQ multiplex PCR; TCRdb's copy has only in-frame clones and lacks some. The data show approximately 42,000 clones, with about three quarters seen just once and 0.43% held by the top ten. The sample was PBMCs. All receptors come from a human donor with T large granular lymphocyte leukemia. Some clones in this sample may be carry-over from other donors' samples.

This chain links TRBV4-3 with TRBJ1-1; D remains unclear. CDR3 size: 14 residues. Germline CDR1 and CDR2: LGHNA and YSLEER. Trimming took off 0 bases at V and 8 bases at J, with 13 bases between the two ends. CDR3 in DNA: TGCGCCAGCAGCCAAGATTCGAGGAGAGCCGAAGCTTTCTTT. It specifies CASSQDSRRAEAFF.

As regards this clone: The sample holds other DNA sequences that translate to the same CDR3. The chain uses TRBV6-5 and TRBJ2-3; D gene ambiguous. V gave up 4 bases and J gave up 1 base, with 6 bases separating them. This CDR3 spans 13 amino acids. Germline CDR1 reads MNHEY; CDR2 reads SVGAGI. The CDR3 DNA sequence: TGTGCCAGCAGTTTTGGGGGCACAGATACGCAGTATTTT. Translating it yields CASSFGGTDTQYF.

The chain recombines TRBV4-1 with TRBJ2-7; the D gene is possibly TRBD2 (6 bases). The CDR3 is 16 residues long. Trimming stripped 5 bases from V and 3 bases from J, with 20 bases between. Germline CDR1 reads MGHRA; CDR2 reads YSYEKL. The CDR3 loop reads CASSTGGAAPGYEQYF. CDR3 DNA: TGCGCCAGCAGCACCGGAGGGGCCGCTCCGGGCTACGAGCAGTACTTC.